The entry below gives a single T cell receptor (beta chain) sequence along with its context. Its specificity is unknown. The CDR3 is made up of 20 amino acids. The sample is drawn from a study of blood T cells in healthy people across ages. For the second PCR, which ran for about 7 to 11 cycles, a sample-barcoded 5' primer and a J-beta primer mix were used. TCRdb re-derived calls from the 5' RACE reads in MiXCR, one entry per CDR3 protein. The sample consists of about 1.8 million distinct CDR3 sequences, less than 50% of them appearing once. Notes on the study in general: Investigators viewed diversity estimates from one million T cells as underestimates, the study reported.

The receptor's source is a middle-aged woman in good health. Sequenced input: blood. V and J are TRBV21-1 and TRBJ1-5. TRBV21-1 is listed as a pseudogene. The CDR3 DNA reads as TGTGCCAGCAGCAGTTACAGCCCTGGGGGCCCTCGCTATAGCAATCAGCCCCAGCATTTT. This translates into CASSSYSPGGPRYSNQPQHF.